The 25 T cell receptor beta chains reported below all come from one sample, sequenced in a study of T cell changes during pregnancy in multiple sclerosis. Assay used: immunoSEQ multiplex PCR; TCRdb lists only in-frame clones, some missing. The sample gives tens of thousands of clones, around 91% of which show up once; around 1.8% is in the top ten. Sequencing used peripheral blood, obtained after pregnancy. Source of these receptors: a female donor with multiple sclerosis, enrolled in a pregnancy study.

The gene calls are TRBV7-4 and TRBJ2-1; TRBD2 agrees at 7 bases. Germline V lookup: CDR1 SGHVT, CDR2 SQSDAQ. V shed 1 base and J 2 bases; nucleotides not matched to a gene: 5. The CDR3 is made up of 16 amino acids. The CDR3: CASSLDGGGTYNEQFF. The CDR3 region has the DNA TGTGCCAGCAGCTTAGATGGGGGGGGGACCTACAATGAGCAGTTCTTC.

The chain carries TRBV19 and TRBJ2-1; 7 bases are shared with TRBD2. This CDR3 has 14 residues. V was pared by 6 bases and J by 10 bases, with 12 bases of the junction left unmatched. Germline CDR1 and CDR2: LNHDA and SQIVND (reference sequence). CDR3 sequence (DNA): TGTGCCAGTAGATATAGCGGGCTGGCCGGAGAGCAGTTCTTC. Its protein product is CASRYSGLAGEQFF.

The chain joins TRBV19 to TRBJ2-1; TRBD2 is a possible D gene (5 bases). Germline V gene data show CDR1 as LNHDA and CDR2 as SQIVND (reference sequence). This CDR3 has 18 residues. Between the trimmed V and J ends, which lost 2 bases and 0 bases, there was a span of 17 bases. The CDR3 sequence is CASSISGLRQSSYNEQFF. CDR3 coding DNA: TGTGCCAGTAGTATAAGCGGCCTCCGGCAGAGCTCCTACAATGAGCAGTTCTTC.

The chain couples TRBV6-1 to TRBJ1-1; D ambiguous. Trimming took 2 bases from V and 4 from J, leaving 5 bases between them. CDR3 size: 12 residues. Germline values: CDR1 MNHNS, CDR2 SASEGT. The CDR3 DNA is TGTGCCAGCAGTGAACAGGCCACTGAAGCTTTCTTT. Translating it yields CASSEQATEAFF.

The chain carries TRBV6-5 and TRBJ2-7, with D maybe TRBD1 (6 bases). The germline V gene has CDR1 MNHEY and CDR2 SVGAGI. The CDR3 has 13 amino acids. Trimming took 6 bases from V and 2 from J, leaving 11 bases between them. CDR3 amino acids: CASRQGLAYEQYF. The CDR3 DNA sequence: TGTGCCAGCAGACAGGGTCTAGCCTACGAGCAGTACTTC.

This chain links TRBV5-6 with TRBJ1-1; no clear D. V was cut by 4 bases and J by 3 bases, with 7 bases left in between. CDR3 length: 12 amino acids. Germline CDR1 reads SGHDT; CDR2 reads YYEEEE. CDR3 loop: CASSRRYTEAFF. The CDR3, as DNA: TGTGCCAGCAGCCGTAGATACACTGAAGCTTTCTTT. Combining the CDR3 with reference TRBV5-6 and TRBJ1-1 gives the whole variable domain DAGVTQSPTHLIKTRGQQVTLRCSPKSGHDTVSWYQQALGQGPQFIFQYYEEEERQRGNFPDRFSGHQFPNYSSELNVNALLLGDSALYLCASSRRYTEAFFGQGTRLTVV.

This chain links TRBV5-1 with TRBJ2-3; D gene unclear. This CDR3 is 12 amino acids long. V lost 2 bases to trimming and J lost 4 bases, with 5 bases between them. The germline gives CDR1 SGHRS, CDR2 YFSETQ. CDR3 nucleotides: TGCGCCAGCAGCTTACCGGCAGATACGCAGTATTTT. Translation gives CASSLPADTQYF.

This chain joins TRBV5-1 and TRBJ1-1; the match to TRBD1 covers 7 bases. CDR3 length: 13 residues. Germline V gene lookup returns CDR1 SGHRS and CDR2 YFSETQ. With V trimmed by 4 bases and J by 6 bases, 6 bases remained unmatched. CDR3 coding DNA: TGCGCCAGCAGCGTCCGGGACAGCGCTGAAGCTTTCTTT. It translates to CASSVRDSAEAFF. Based on the CDR3 plus reference TRBV5-1 and TRBJ1-1, the full variable domain is KAGVTQTPRYLIKTRGQQVTLSCSPISGHRSVSWYQQTPGQGLQFLFEYFSETQRNKGNFPGRFSGRQFSNSRSEMNVSTLELGDSALYLCASSVRDSAEAFFGQGTRLTVV.

This chain links TRBV10-3 with TRBJ2-3; 13 bases agree with TRBD2. The CDR3 runs to 18 residues. Germline CDR1 reads ENHRY; CDR2 reads SYGVKD. V shed 4 bases and J 6 bases; nucleotides not matched to a gene: 13. For the CDR3, the DNA is TGTGCCATCAGTGCCCGGACTAGCGGGGGACCTGCAGCCGATACGCAGTATTTT. Amino acids: CAISARTSGGPAADTQYF.

The chain joins TRBV7-6 to TRBJ1-1, with 8 bases that match TRBD1. Germline V gene sequence: CDR1 SGHVS, CDR2 FNYEAQ. CDR3 length equals 12 residues. With 5 bases clipped from V and 8 bases from J, the junction kept 4 bases outside the gene matches. CDR3 sequence (DNA): TGTGCCAGCAGCCCTGGACAGGGAGAAGCTTTCTTT. Translated: CASSPGQGEAFF.

V gene TRBV5-4 combines with J gene TRBJ2-3; TRBD1 might be the D (6 bases). V gave up 4 bases and J gave up 10 bases, with 16 bases separating them. Germline V gene lookup returns CDR1 SGHNT and CDR2 YYREEE (reference sequence). This CDR3 has 13 residues. The CDR3 bases are TGTGCCAGCAGCCCAAACCACAGGGAGTCGCAGTATTTT. The encoded protein is CASSPNHRESQYF.

The V call is TRBV6-1, the J call TRBJ2-7; D not resolved. Germline V lookup: CDR1 MNHNS, CDR2 SASEGT. This CDR3 is 15 amino acids long. Deletions cut 0 bases from V and 3 bases from J, with 12 bases between. As DNA, the CDR3 is TGTGCCAGCAGTGAAGCATCGACATCCTACTACGAGCAGTACTTC. Amino acids: CASSEASTSYYEQYF.

This chain's CDR3 is CASRFREEYSPLHF. Written as DNA, the CDR3 is TGTGCAAGTCGCTTTAGAGAGGAGTATTCACCCCTCCACTTT. V gene TRBV12-2 combines with J gene TRBJ1-6. TRBV12-2 is listed as a pseudogene. The CDR3 is 14 amino acids.

The V gene is TRBV18, the J gene TRBJ1-4; possibly TRBD1 for D (6 bases). From germline, CDR1 is KGHSH and CDR2 LQKENI. V lost 3 bases, J lost 5 bases, and 13 bases lay in between. CDR3 length equals 15 residues. CDR3 sequence: CASSPPGTRNEKLFF. In nucleotides, the CDR3 is TGTGCCAGCTCACCTCCCGGGACAAGGAATGAAAAACTGTTTTTT. The full variable domain, completed using reference TRBV18 and TRBJ1-4, is NAGVMQNPRHLVRRRGQEARLRCSPMKGHSHVYWYRQLPEEGLKFMVYLQKENIIDESGMPKERFSAEFPKEGPSILRIQQVVRGDSAAYFCASSPPGTRNEKLFFGSGTQLSVL.

This clone was seen once. The CDR3: CAIRDREAYQPQHF. The CDR3, as DNA: TGTGCCATCAGGGACAGGGAGGCCTATCAGCCCCAGCATTTT. The J gene is TRBJ1-5, the V gene TRBV10-3; 8 positions match TRBD1. V lost 6 bases and J lost 5; bases outside the gene matches: 6. CDR3 length equals 14 residues. Germline CDR1 and CDR2: ENHRY and SYGVKD.

This chain joins TRBV11-2 and TRBJ2-4, with 7 positions matching TRBD2. V gave up 2 bases and J gave up 10 bases; unmatched junction bases: 14. This CDR3 comprises 16 residues. Germline V lookup: CDR1 SGHAT, CDR2 FQNNGV. The CDR3 nucleotides read TGTGCCAGCAGCTTATCGTTTGCGGGGGTACAGAGAATTCAGTACTTC. The encoded protein is CASSLSFAGVQRIQYF.

The CDR3 coding sequence is TGTGCCAGCCGGGACAGGGTCACAGATACGCAGTATTTT. It is translated as CASRDRVTDTQYF. The chain employs TRBV2 and TRBJ2-3; 9 nucleotides line up with TRBD1. Germline CDR1 SNHLY, CDR2 FYNNEI. This CDR3 has 13 amino acids. After removal of 8 bases from V and 2 bases from J, the junction contained 2 bases not matched to a gene.

The chain is built from TRBV6-5 and TRBJ1-1; D is undetermined. Trimming shortened V by 3 bases and J by 7 bases, and 9 bases separated the two germline ends. Germline-derived CDR1 and CDR2 are MNHEY and SVGAGI. This CDR3 spans 12 amino acids. CDR3 bases: TGTGCCAGCAGTTATCGAGGTCTTGAAGCTTTCTTT. It encodes CASSYRGLEAFF.

This chain joins TRBV6-6 and TRBJ1-6; D ambiguous. The CDR3 totals 14 residues. V lost 6 bases and J lost 10, with 16 bases in between. The germline gives CDR1 MNHNY, CDR2 SVGAGI (reference sequence). The CDR3 coding sequence is TGTGCCAGCAGGACTATTATGGTCGGATCACCCCTCCACTTT. Amino acids: CASRTIMVGSPLHF.

This clone was observed once. This chain links TRBV2 with TRBJ2-7; TRBD1 agrees at 11 bases. The CDR3 has 12 residues. The junction had 2 bases not matched to a gene; V was cut back by 6 bases and J by 7 bases. CDR1 is SNHLY, CDR2 FYNNEI, per germline. The CDR3 here is CASSGTGGEQYF. The CDR3 DNA reads as TGTGCCAGCAGCGGGACAGGGGGGGAGCAGTACTTC. Full variable domain (rest looked up from reference TRBV2 and TRBJ2-7): EPEVTQTPSHQVTQMGQEVILRCVPISNHLYFYWYRQILGQKVEFLVSFYNNEISEKSEIFDDQFSVERPDGSNFTLKIRSTKLEDSAMYFCASSGTGGEQYFGPGTRLTVT.

This rearrangement joins TRBV5-1 to TRBJ2-3, with a possible D match to TRBD1 (6 bases). The germline V gene encodes CDR1 SGHRS and CDR2 YFSETQ. CDR3 length: 13 residues. V was cut by 4 bases and J by 6 bases, with 12 bases left in between. CDR3 sequence: CASSGQGMDTQYF. The CDR3 DNA reads TGCGCCAGCAGCGGGCAGGGGATGGATACGCAGTATTTT.

The chain joins TRBV7-3 to TRBJ2-7; 9 bases map to TRBD1. The CDR3 sequence is 14 residues long. The V and J ends lost 4 bases and 1 base, in that order; junction bases with no gene match: 2. Germline-derived CDR1 and CDR2 are SGHTA and FQGTGA. CDR3 sequence reads: CASSSDRGSYEQYF. The CDR3 region has the DNA TGTGCCAGCAGCTCGGACAGGGGATCCTACGAGCAGTACTTC.

This rearrangement joins TRBV5-1 to TRBJ2-1, with a possible D match to TRBD2 (7 bases). CDR1 SGHRS and CDR2 YFSETQ come from the germline V gene. V was shortened by 4 bases and J by 14 bases, with 19 bases between the two germline ends. CDR3 size: 13 residues. CDR3 protein: CASSPPSGAGEFF. The DNA for the CDR3 is TGCGCCAGCAGCCCACCCTCAGGGGCGGGGGAGTTCTTC. The full variable domain, in which reference TRBV5-1 and TRBJ2-1 provide the parts outside the CDR3, is KAGVTQTPRYLIKTRGQQVTLSCSPISGHRSVSWYQQTPGQGLQFLFEYFSETQRNKGNFPGRFSGRQFSNSRSEMNVSTLELGDSALYLCASSPPSGAGEFFGPGTRLTVL.

The V gene is TRBV6-1, the J gene TRBJ1-2, with D perhaps TRBD1 (5 bases). The CDR3 has 15 residues. V was shortened by 3 bases and J by 2 bases, with 13 bases between the two germline ends. The germline gives CDR1 MNHNS, CDR2 SASEGT. Written as DNA, the CDR3 is TGTGCCAGCAGTGAGACAGCCGCCCCAAACTATGGCTACACCTTC. Translation gives CASSETAAPNYGYTF.

In its sample, this clone was seen once. The V gene is TRBV11-2, the J gene TRBJ2-7; 10 positions agree with TRBD1. V gave up 0 bases and J gave up 3 bases; unmatched junction bases: 5. The length of the CDR3 is 16 residues. In germline, CDR1 is SGHAT, CDR2 FQNNGV. This CDR3 is CASSLEPWTGGYEQYF. The CDR3 DNA follows: TGTGCCAGCAGCTTAGAGCCTTGGACAGGGGGCTACGAGCAGTACTTC. Looking up the rest from reference TRBV11-2 and TRBJ2-7 gives the full variable domain: EAGVAQSPRYKIIEKRQSVAFWCNPISGHATLYWYQQILGQGPKLLIQFQNNGVVDDSQLPKDRFSAERLKGVDSTLKIQPAKLEDSAVYLCASSLEPWTGGYEQYFGPGTRLTVT.